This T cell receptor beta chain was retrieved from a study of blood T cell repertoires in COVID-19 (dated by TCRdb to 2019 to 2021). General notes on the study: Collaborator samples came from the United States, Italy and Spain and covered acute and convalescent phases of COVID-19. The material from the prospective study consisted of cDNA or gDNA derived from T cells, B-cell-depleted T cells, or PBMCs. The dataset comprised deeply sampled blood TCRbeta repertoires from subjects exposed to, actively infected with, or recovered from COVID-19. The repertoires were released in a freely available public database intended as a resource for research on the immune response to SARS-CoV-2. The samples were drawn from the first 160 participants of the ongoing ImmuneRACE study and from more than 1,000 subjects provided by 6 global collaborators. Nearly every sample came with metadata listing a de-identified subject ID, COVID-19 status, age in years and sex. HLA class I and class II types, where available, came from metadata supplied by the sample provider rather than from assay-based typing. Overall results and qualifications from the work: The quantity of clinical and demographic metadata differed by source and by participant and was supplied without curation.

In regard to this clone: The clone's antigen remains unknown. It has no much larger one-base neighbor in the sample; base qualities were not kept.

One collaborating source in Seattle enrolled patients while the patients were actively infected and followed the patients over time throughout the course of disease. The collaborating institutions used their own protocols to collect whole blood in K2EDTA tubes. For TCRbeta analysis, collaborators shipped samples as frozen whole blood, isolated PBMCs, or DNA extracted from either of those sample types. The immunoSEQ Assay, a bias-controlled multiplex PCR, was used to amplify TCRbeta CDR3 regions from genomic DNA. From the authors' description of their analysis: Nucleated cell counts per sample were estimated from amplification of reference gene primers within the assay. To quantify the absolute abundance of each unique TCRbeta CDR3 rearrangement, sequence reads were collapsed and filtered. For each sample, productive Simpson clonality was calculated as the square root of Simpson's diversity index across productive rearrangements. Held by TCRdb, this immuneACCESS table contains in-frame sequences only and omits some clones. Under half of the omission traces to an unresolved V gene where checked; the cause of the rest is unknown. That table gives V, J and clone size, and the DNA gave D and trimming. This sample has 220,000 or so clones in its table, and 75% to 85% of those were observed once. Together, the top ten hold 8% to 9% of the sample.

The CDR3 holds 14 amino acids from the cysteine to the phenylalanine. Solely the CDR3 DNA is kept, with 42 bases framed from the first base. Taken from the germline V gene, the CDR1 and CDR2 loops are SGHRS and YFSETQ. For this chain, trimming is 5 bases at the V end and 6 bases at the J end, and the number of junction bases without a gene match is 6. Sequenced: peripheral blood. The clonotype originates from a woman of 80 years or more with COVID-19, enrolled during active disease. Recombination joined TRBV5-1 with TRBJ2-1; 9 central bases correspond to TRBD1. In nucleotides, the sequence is TGCGCCAGCAGACCCGGACAGGGGACCAATGAGCAGTTCTTC. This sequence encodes CASRPGQGTNEQFF.